The table lists the clone carrying this TCR beta chain with a count of one. Generated by immunoSEQ multiplex PCR, the TCRdb table keeps only in-frame clones and is missing some. The sample lists approximately 2,300,000 clones, roughly 90% seen once, with approximately 0.4% in the top ten. With 4 bases removed from V and 8 bases from J, the gap between germline ends came to 18 bases. CDR3 length equals 15 residues. The germline V gene has CDR1 SGHNT and CDR2 YYREEE (reference sequence). These data come from a study of shared clonotypes between healthy human individuals. Sequenced material: naive CD4+ T cells from PBMCs. Subset denoted: CD45RA+ positively selected. V usage is TRBV5-4 and J usage is TRBJ1-4; no definite D call. The clonotype comes from a young man in good health. Some clones in this sample may be carry-over from other donors' samples. In DNA form, the CDR3 reads TGTGCCAGCAGCCCAGAGGGTATCTCGGGCGAAAAACTGTTTTTT. It yields the protein CASSPEGISGEKLFF. The full variable domain, with the rest looked up from reference TRBV5-4 and TRBJ1-4, is ETGVTQSPTHLIKTRGQQVTLRCSSQSGHNTVSWYQQALGQGPQFIFQYYREEENGRGNFPPRFSGLQFPNYSSELNVNALELDDSALYLCASSPEGISGEKLFFGSGTQLSVL.